The following is a T cell receptor (beta chain) sequence with its context. This clone appeared a few times. It has no known antigen specificity. No base qualities exist here, and no much larger clone lies one base off it. CDR1 MGHRA and CDR2 YSYEKL are derived from the germline V gene. The CDR3 measures 20 amino acids from cysteine to phenylalanine. The only DNA kept is the CDR3, 60 bases in frame from the first base. Relative to germline, V is missing 0 bases and J is missing 6 bases, with 17 bases of the junction outside any gene match. The sample comes from a study of beta chain features in type 1 diabetes (dated by TCRdb to 2017 to 2018). A note on the overall study: No differences in mean age, gender distribution, total cell number or subset yield were found between patients and healthy donors. The study compared the TCRB repertoires of sorted circulating CD4+ T cell subsets in recently diagnosed type 1 diabetes patients with those in matched healthy donors. Regulatory and stem cell-like memory subsets were obtained from only 8 patients and about 8 healthy donors, while naive and central memory subsets were obtained from all 28 donors. A total of 85 million to 110 million sorted cells were examined across all samples, and RNA yield correlated strongly with the number of cells per subset. Paper-wide results and their limitations: HLA sub-analyses involved small numbers of individuals, so any influence of HLA type on TCRB rearrangement remained unresolved. Because cDNA rather than genomic DNA was sequenced, highly expressing activated cells could have been over-represented, although no difference in activation and CD3 levels was found between groups. In all four CD4+ subsets, TCRB CDR3 length was moderately but significantly shorter in type 1 diabetes patients. Naive, central memory and regulatory TCRB repertoires appeared more similar among patients than among healthy donors. Shorter templates might have been favored by PCR, but patient and control samples were amplified and corrected together, so both groups would have been affected equally by any skew. Fewer insertions and more nucleotide deletions at VDJ recombination sites were observed in patients with type 1 diabetes, implying thymic rearrangement abnormalities.

All of the isolated RNA was reverse transcribed with the High Capacity cDNA Reverse Transcription Kit, so expressed TCRB transcripts were sequenced. Deep immunoSEQ sequencing was performed on naive, central memory and regulatory T cell samples, with an average of around 3.4 million total reads per sample. Sorted cells were lysed in RLT buffer and RNA was extracted with DNase-treated RNeasy Micro or Mini kits, depending on cell number. Each cell subset was processed separately to prevent cross-contamination, with patient and healthy donor samples processed together. The immunoSEQ multiplex PCR was used to amplify TCRB sequences from cDNA, yielding 87-bp fragments that span the CDR3 region. The amplicons were sequenced using the Illumina HiSeq platform. Per the original workflow: PCR bias was computationally corrected using synthetic template baselines, reads within Hamming distance 2 were collapsed, and singletons that could not be merged were discarded. Reads were aligned against IMGT so that V, D and J genes, CDR3 length and insertions or deletions at six rearrangement sites could be assigned. Within each subset, clonotype counts were normalized to sorted cell number, and only after that were true diversity and Gini coefficients computed with the tcR R package. The overlap coefficient, calculated on TCRB nucleotide sequences, was used to measure repertoire sharing. Out-of-frame TCRB sequences from naive cells were analyzed as a proxy for the pre-selection repertoire. What TCRdb holds here is the immuneACCESS table cut down to in-frame rearrangements. Part of the clones is not present; checked against another copy, under half of the missing clones reflect an unresolved V gene, and the others are unexplained. V and J calls and clone size are those listed in that table; D and trimming were worked out from the DNA. In all, the sample holds 860,000 or so clones, and about a sixth of those were seen once. Clones ranked in the top ten supply 0.02% to 0.03% of the sample.

Each donor gave one peripheral blood draw, averaging around 0.11 L, which was collected into heparinised tubes. A BD FACSAria II and a panel including CD45RO, CCR7, CD25, CD127, CD95 and CD27 were used to sort naive, central memory, regulatory and stem cell-like memory CD4+ T cells. Every sorted population had a purity above 98%. PBMCs were separated immediately by Lymphoprep density gradient centrifugation and were stained directly, without being cultured. So that batch effects would be minimized, each experiment stained and sorted samples in pairs, pairing one healthy donor with one patient. This TCR was recovered from a woman in her late teens or twenties in good health. The chain is made from TRBV4-1 and TRBJ2-4; TRBD2 matches 10 bases in the middle. Sample: naive CD4+ T cells from blood. The cell subset or site label of this sample denotes: true naive CD4+ T cells. The CDR3 has the sequence CASSQEAGLAGVFISNIQYF. DNA sequence: TGCGCCAGCAGCCAAGAAGCGGGCCTAGCGGGAGTCTTTATTTCAAACATTCAGTACTTC.